This T cell receptor beta chain was sequenced during a study of blood T cell repertoires in COVID-19. Per the authors' pipeline: Amplifying reference gene primers gave estimates of nucleated cell counts. The assay was immunoSEQ multiplex PCR, and TCRdb's table has in-frame clones only and misses some. The DNA gave D and trimming, while V, J and clone size come from that table. The sample carries fewer than 350,000 clones, 75% to 90% recorded once. CDR3 length: 13 amino acids. Between the trimmed V and J ends, which lost 2 bases and 5 bases, there was a span of 6 bases. CDR1 and CDR2 from the germline V gene are ENHRY and SYGVKD. Cohort placement rested on clinical history that participants reported themselves.

The V and J genes are TRBV10-3 and TRBJ1-4; the D gene is possibly TRBD1 (5 bases). The source of this sequence is a woman in her thirties or forties who had recovered from COVID-19. Specimen: PBMCs or T cells enriched from blood (not recorded which). The CDR3, as DNA: TGTGCCATCAGTGAGGGGGCGAATGAAAAACTGTTTTTT. This encodes CAISEGANEKLFF.